The 32 T cell receptor beta chains below come from one sample, sequenced in a study of vaccination effects on CD4 cells after COVID-19. Their antigens remain unidentified. TCRdb keeps only in-frame clones here, not all; method: immunoSEQ multiplex PCR. The sample lists some 20,000 clones; around 72% were seen once. Sequencing followed a ViraFEST assay step that expanded antigen-specific CD4+ T cells with viral peptide pools. At the end of 9 to 11 days of culture, CD4+ T cells were isolated. Each vaccine recipient was nucleocapsid antibody negative and had no prior SARS-CoV-2 infection. The material sequenced was CD4+ T cells from PBMCs cultured with HCoV-NL63 spike peptides, taken before COVID-19 vaccination. The receptors here all came from a human donor who received a COVID-19 vaccine.

V and J are TRBV3-1 (or the pseudogene TRBV3-2) and TRBJ1-2; D is possibly TRBD1 (6 bases). This CDR3 contains 14 residues. CDR1 and CDR2 (germline): LGHDT, YNNKEL (reference sequence). Trimming shortened V by 4 bases and J by 7 bases, and 16 bases separated the two germline ends. CDR3 DNA: TGTGCCAGCAGCCTCGCTACAGGGAGCGGTGGCTACACCTTC. This translates into CASSLATGSGGYTF.

The V call is TRBV6-5, the J call TRBJ1-4; D not certain. CDR3 size: 13 residues. Germline-derived CDR1 and CDR2 are MNHEY and SVGAGI. V lost 6 bases to trimming and J lost 0 bases, with 5 bases between them. CDR3 nucleotides: TGTGCCAGCAGCTTTGCAACTAATGAAAAACTGTTTTTT. Its protein is CASSFATNEKLFF.

DNA for the CDR3: TGTGCCAGCAGTCGCGGGACTAGCGTTAACTACGAGCAGTACTTC. It yields the protein CASSRGTSVNYEQYF. V gene TRBV27 combines with J gene TRBJ2-7; 10 bases line up with TRBD2. The V segment lost 5 bases and the J segment 3 bases; nucleotides outside the gene matches: 7. This CDR3 has 15 residues. Germline V lookup: CDR1 MNHEY, CDR2 SMNVEV (reference sequence).

The V gene is TRBV7-6, the J gene TRBJ1-3, with TRBD1 matching over 7 bases. J lost 9 bases, V lost 1 base, and 15 bases had no gene match. CDR3 length: 17 residues. From germline, CDR1 is SGHVS and CDR2 FNYEAQ. The CDR3 loop is CASSLEPGDSRGGTIYF. In DNA, the CDR3 is TGTGCCAGCAGCTTAGAACCCGGGGACAGCCGCGGCGGCACCATATATTTT.

This clone was observed a single time. The chain recombines TRBV11-2 with TRBJ2-5, with D possibly matching TRBD2 (5 bases). V lost 1 base to trimming and J lost 5 bases, with 20 bases between them. This CDR3 comprises 17 residues. Per germline, CDR1 SGHAT and CDR2 FQNNGV. The CDR3 loop reads CASSLGTLPAGRETQYF. CDR3 nucleotide sequence: TGTGCCAGCAGCTTAGGTACCCTCCCCGCGGGCCGGGAGACCCAGTACTTC.

V usage is TRBV18 and J usage is TRBJ1-1; weak D call: TRBD1 (5 bases). Germline V gene data show CDR1 as KGHSH and CDR2 as LQKENI. V was trimmed by 3 bases and J by 0 bases, leaving 14 bases between them. This CDR3 is built from 16 residues. CDR3: CASSPSPGTMNTEAFF. The CDR3 DNA reads as TGTGCCAGCTCACCGTCCCCGGGGACCATGAACACTGAAGCTTTCTTT.

J is TRBJ1-1 and V is TRBV2; D perhaps matches TRBD1 (5 bases). Between the trimmed V and J ends, which lost 11 bases and 1 base, there was a span of 11 bases. The CDR3 spans 12 residues. Germline V CDR1 and CDR2: SNHLY, FYNNEI. CDR3 sequence: CASAGGNTEAFF. The CDR3 DNA sequence: TGTGCCTCAGCGGGGGGGAACACTGAAGCTTTCTTT.

The V and J genes are TRBV2 and TRBJ2-7; 11 bases match TRBD2. This CDR3 has 18 residues. Germline-derived CDR1 and CDR2 are SNHLY and FYNNEI. Trimming at V came to 4 bases and at J to 2 bases, leaving 13 bases not matched to a gene. CDR3 sequence (DNA): TGTGCCAGCAGTGGTGGTTCCCTAGCGGGAGGTATCGCCTACGAGCAGTACTTC. It yields the protein CASSGGSLAGGIAYEQYF. Together with reference TRBV2 and TRBJ2-7, the CDR3 gives the full variable domain: EPEVTQTPSHQVTQMGQEVILRCVPISNHLYFYWYRQILGQKVEFLVSFYNNEISEKSEIFDDQFSVERPDGSNFTLKIRSTKLEDSAMYFCASSGGSLAGGIAYEQYFGPGTRLTVT.

This clone was observed a handful of times. The rearrangement joins TRBV10-3 to TRBJ1-6; 7 bases are shared with TRBD1. This CDR3 has 16 residues. Per the germline V gene, CDR1 is ENHRY and CDR2 is SYGVKD. J gave up 7 bases and V 2 bases, and 8 bases lay outside the gene matches. The CDR3 region has the DNA TGTGCCATCAGTGAGGACCAGGGACAGAGAAATTCACCCCTCCACTTT. It is translated as CAISEDQGQRNSPLHF.

This chain connects TRBV19 to TRBJ1-4; perhaps TRBD1 as D (6 bases). The CDR3 spans 14 residues. Germline-derived CDR1 and CDR2 are LNHDA and SQIVND (reference sequence). V dropped 5 bases and J dropped 4 bases, with 11 bases sitting between them. The CDR3, as DNA: TGTGCCAGTAGTCTGGGACATCTTAATGAAAAACTGTTTTTT. This translates into CASSLGHLNEKLFF.

This chain uses TRBV3-1 (or the pseudogene TRBV3-2) with TRBJ1-6; 11 positions agree with TRBD1. The V gene end was trimmed by 1 base and the J gene end by 5 bases; junction bases not matched to a gene: 10. CDR1 is LGHDT, CDR2 YNNKEL, per germline (reference sequence). The CDR3 consists of 19 residues. The CDR3 nucleotides read TGTGCCAGCAGCCAAGTTCCCGGGACAGGGGGTCGGCATAATTCACCCCTCCACTTT. It specifies CASSQVPGTGGRHNSPLHF.

V is TRBV3-1 (or the pseudogene TRBV3-2) and J is TRBJ2-6, with D tentatively TRBD2 (6 bases). This CDR3 has 16 amino acids. The V gene lost 6 bases and the J gene lost 0 bases, with 12 bases spanning the gap. From germline, CDR1 is LGHDT and CDR2 YNNKEL (reference sequence). This CDR3 is CASSLRRDSGANVLTF. The DNA for the CDR3 is TGTGCCAGCAGTCTTCGGCGGGACTCTGGGGCCAACGTCCTGACTTTC.

V gene TRBV6-6 combines with J gene TRBJ1-2; 7 nucleotides line up with TRBD1. The germline V gene encodes CDR1 MNHNY and CDR2 SVGAGI (reference sequence). Unmatched junction bases numbered 3, after V lost 4 bases and J lost 4 bases. This CDR3 is 13 amino acids long. CDR3 region: CASSSGQAYGYTF. The CDR3 DNA is TGTGCCAGCAGTTCAGGACAGGCCTATGGCTACACCTTC.

This chain uses TRBV7-9 with TRBJ1-4, with D possibly TRBD1 on 6 matching bases. With 2 bases removed from V and 5 bases from J, the gap between germline ends came to 15 bases. Germline V CDR1 and CDR2: SEHNR, FQNEAQ (reference sequence). There are 16 residues in the CDR3. As DNA, the CDR3 is TGTGCCAGCAGCTTACAGGTCGTAAGGGGGAATGAAAAACTGTTTTTT. Translating it yields CASSLQVVRGNEKLFF. Using reference TRBV7-9 and TRBJ1-4 for the parts outside the CDR3, the full variable domain is DTGVSQNPRHKITKRGQNVTFRCDPISEHNRLYWYRQTLGQGPEFLTYFQNEAQLEKSRLLSDRFSAERPKGSFSTLEIQRTEQGDSAMYLCASSLQVVRGNEKLFFGSGTQLSVL.

The V call is TRBV7-2, the J call TRBJ1-2, with 7 nucleotides matching TRBD1. V gave up 1 base and J gave up 8 bases; unmatched junction bases: 7. The CDR3 is 14 residues long. Looked up from germline, CDR1 is SGHTA and CDR2 is FQGNSA. The CDR3 coding sequence is TGTGCCAGCAGCTTAGTTCAGGGACAGTTAGGCTACACCTTC. Translation gives CASSLVQGQLGYTF.

In this sample, this clone turned up a few times. The chain links TRBV6-1 to TRBJ2-1; D is possibly TRBD1 (5 bases). The CDR3 totals 18 residues. V was trimmed by 1 base and J by 0 bases, leaving 16 bases between them. Germline V gene lookup returns CDR1 MNHNS and CDR2 SASEGT. The chain's CDR3 is CASSEGQGLGTSYNEQFF. The CDR3 region has the DNA TGTGCCAGCAGTGAAGGTCAGGGCCTAGGAACCTCCTACAATGAGCAGTTCTTC.

The rearrangement uses TRBV5-4 and TRBJ1-1; D is possibly TRBD1 (5 bases). The CDR3 has 13 residues. Germline V gene sequence: CDR1 SGHNT, CDR2 YYREEE (reference sequence). The V end lost 4 bases, the J end lost 4 bases, and 11 bases lay between the germline ends. In nucleotides, the CDR3 is TGTGCCAGCAGCGTCTTGGGGGGCACTGAAGCTTTCTTT. Its protein product is CASSVLGGTEAFF. Drawing the rest from reference TRBV5-4 and TRBJ1-1, the complete variable domain is ETGVTQSPTHLIKTRGQQVTLRCSSQSGHNTVSWYQQALGQGPQFIFQYYREEENGRGNFPPRFSGLQFPNYSSELNVNALELDDSALYLCASSVLGGTEAFFGQGTRLTVV.

V and J are TRBV10-1 and TRBJ1-2; possibly TRBD1 for D (5 bases). This CDR3 is built from 13 residues. Germline V gene sequence: CDR1 WNHNN, CDR2 SYGVQD (reference sequence). Trimming left V 6 bases short and J 4 bases short, with 12 bases between. The CDR3 sequence is CASSPGTVYGYTF. DNA for the CDR3: TGCGCCAGCAGCCCAGGGACGGTCTATGGCTACACCTTC.

This clone was picked up one time. V and J are TRBV2 and TRBJ1-6; D may be TRBD1 (5 bases). The CDR3 runs to 15 residues. V gave up 10 bases and J gave up 9 bases, with 22 bases separating them. CDR1 SNHLY and CDR2 FYNNEI come from the germline V gene. The CDR3: CATNQGTGGISPLHF. CDR3 nucleotide sequence: TGTGCCACCAACCAGGGTACCGGAGGGATTTCACCCCTCCACTTT.

This clone was counted only a few times. The chain uses TRBV12-3 or TRBV12-4 and TRBJ1-5, with a tentative D call TRBD1 (6 bases). V lost 6 bases and J 7 bases, leaving 13 bases between the germline ends. CDR3 size: 13 residues. The CDR3 coding sequence is TGTGCCAGCAGCACAGGGAACGGGCAGCCCCAGCATTTT. Translation: CASSTGNGQPQHF.

The chain employs TRBV7-2 and TRBJ2-4; 8 bases agree with TRBD1. The junction had 15 bases not matched to a gene; V was cut back by 5 bases and J by 3 bases. Germline values: CDR1 SGHTA, CDR2 FQGNSA. The length of the CDR3 is 18 residues. CDR3 residues: CASSPHSPGTGNKNIQYF. CDR3 sequence (DNA): TGTGCCAGCAGCCCCCATAGCCCCGGGACAGGAAACAAAAACATTCAGTACTTC.

CDR3 DNA sequence: TGTGCCTGGAGTGTACGGGGCGGAGAAAAACTGTTTTTT. As protein: CAWSVRGGEKLFF. The chain is built from TRBV30 and TRBJ1-4, with D perhaps matching TRBD1 (5 bases). V was clipped by 0 bases and J by 8 bases, with 10 bases between them. The CDR3 length is 13 residues. Per germline, CDR1 GTSNPN and CDR2 SVGIG (reference sequence).

The chain couples TRBV6-5 to TRBJ2-3; D gene unclear. The CDR3 has 14 residues. From germline, CDR1 is MNHEY and CDR2 SVGAGI. With 5 bases removed from V and 5 bases from J, the gap between germline ends came to 14 bases. DNA of the CDR3: TGTGCCAGCAGTCTACGACTTGGGTTAGATACGCAGTATTTT. Translation: CASSLRLGLDTQYF.

This chain joins TRBV2 and TRBJ2-7, with D maybe TRBD1 (5 bases). Germline CDR1 reads SNHLY; CDR2 reads FYNNEI. There are 12 residues in the CDR3. V lost 6 bases to trimming and J lost 3 bases, with 9 bases between them. The CDR3 loop is CASSDQGYEQYF. In DNA, the CDR3 is TGTGCCAGCAGCGACCAGGGCTACGAGCAGTACTTC.

This chain uses TRBV30 with TRBJ1-2, with D hard to call. V lost 3 bases to trimming and J lost 6 bases, with 11 bases between them. The V gene's germline CDR1 is GTSNPN and CDR2 SVGIG (reference sequence). The CDR3 has 12 residues. CDR3 sequence: CAWSGLWHGYTF. DNA for the CDR3: TGTGCCTGGAGCGGGCTGTGGCATGGCTACACCTTC.

The chain carries TRBV25-1 and TRBJ1-5, with D possibly being TRBD1 (5 bases). Germline CDR1 reads MGHDK; CDR2 reads SYGVNS. The CDR3 contains 15 residues. The V end lost 5 bases, the J end lost 4 bases, and 15 bases lay between the germline ends. CDR3 protein: CASSQGQGGNQPQHF. CDR3 nucleotides: TGTGCCAGCAGTCAAGGGCAGGGAGGTAATCAGCCCCAGCATTTT.

The V and J genes are TRBV18 and TRBJ2-7; 7 nucleotides line up with TRBD1. Germline V gene sequence: CDR1 KGHSH, CDR2 LQKENI. CDR3 length equals 14 residues. With 3 bases clipped from V and 5 bases from J, the junction kept 7 bases outside the gene matches. Here the CDR3 reads CASSPQDRAHEQYF. CDR3 in DNA: TGTGCCAGCTCACCCCAAGACAGGGCCCACGAGCAGTACTTC.

The V and J genes are TRBV5-1 and TRBJ2-3, with TRBD2 as a possible D gene (6 bases). Trimming left V 1 base short and J 14 bases short, with 20 bases between. The CDR3 spans 14 residues. Germline V gene data show CDR1 as SGHRS and CDR2 as YFSETQ. CDR3 sequence: CASSLSRDSIRGYF. CDR3 sequence (DNA): TGCGCCAGCAGCTTGTCCCGGGACTCTATCCGGGGGTATTTT.

This rearrangement joins TRBV27 to TRBJ1-5; 7 nucleotides align to TRBD1. V trimming: 6 bases; J trimming: 7 bases; junction bases outside the gene matches: 9. The CDR3 length is 14 residues. Germline-derived CDR1 and CDR2 are MNHEY and SMNVEV (reference sequence). The CDR3 loop is CASSPDREEQPQHF. The CDR3 DNA reads TGTGCCAGCAGCCCCGACAGGGAAGAGCAGCCCCAGCATTTT.

V and J are TRBV6-5 and TRBJ1-2; 9 nucleotides line up with TRBD1. This CDR3 is 14 amino acids long. From germline, CDR1 is MNHEY and CDR2 SVGAGI. The ends lost 0 bases at V and 8 bases at J; junction bases unmatched: 4. CDR3 loop: CASSYSDRGRGYTF. The CDR3, as DNA: TGTGCCAGCAGTTACTCGGACAGGGGCAGAGGCTACACCTTC.

The CDR3 loop reads CASSKADQCPGPDNQPQHF. CDR3 bases: TGTGCCAGCAGCAAAGCGGACCAATGCCCAGGTCCTGACAATCAGCCCCAGCATTTT. The chain links TRBV21-1 to TRBJ1-5. TRBV21-1 is a pseudogene. CDR3 length: 19 amino acids.

The chain recombines TRBV5-6 with TRBJ2-3; 9 positions agree with TRBD2. The germline V gene has CDR1 SGHDT and CDR2 YYEEEE. This CDR3 region has 14 residues. V was clipped by 4 bases and J by 6 bases; unmatched bases: 6. The CDR3 DNA reads as TGTGCCAGCAGCCTGCGGACTAGCGTGGATACGCAGTATTTT. This codes for CASSLRTSVDTQYF.